These 2 T cell receptor beta chains came from one sample sequenced in a study of cytomegalovirus exposure and HLA in healthy donors. Sequencing used immunoSEQ multiplex PCR; TCRdb keeps in-frame clones, though not all of them. The sample lists some 250,000 clones, about 90% occurring once. The sample comprised PBMCs. These receptors originate from a woman aged 18 to 35 in good health and CMV-seronegative.

This chain uses TRBV5-8 with TRBJ2-7; 8 positions agree with TRBD2. There are 17 residues in the CDR3. In germline, CDR1 is SGHTS, CDR2 YDEGEE. Germline trimming cut 0 bases from V and 9 bases from J; bases unmatched to any gene: 17. CDR3 bases: TGTGCCAGCAGCTTGGCTCCATCGGGGGGGCGCGGTGCGGGGCAGTACGTC. It yields the protein CASSLAPSGGRGAGQYV.

This clone was detected once. The J gene is TRBJ1-3, the V gene TRBV10-3, with 8 nucleotides matching TRBD1. This CDR3 comprises 15 residues. Germline V CDR1 and CDR2: ENHRY, SYGVKD. V was clipped by 6 bases and J by 4 bases; unmatched bases: 8. The CDR3 loop is CAIRDRGWEGNTIYF. In DNA, the CDR3 is TGTGCCATCAGAGACAGGGGCTGGGAGGGAAACACCATATATTTT.